The 27 T cell receptor beta chains below were found in one sample sequenced in a study of T cells in women clearing cervical HPV infection. TCRdb keeps only in-frame clones here, not all; method: immunoSEQ multiplex PCR. The sample has approximately 34,000 clones. Sequenced material: blood buffy coat. The receptors here all came from a woman between 18 and 75 years old with a cervical HPV16 infection that either progressed to CIN3+ or cleared (not recorded which).

Remarks on this clone: The CDR3 end is not reached by the read, which stops 3 residues before it; the germline J gene fills it in. The rearrangement uses TRBV2 and TRBJ2-2; no reliable D call. The CDR3 has 14 residues. The V end was cut by 4 bases, the J end by 0 bases, with 6 bases between. CDR1 and CDR2 from the germline V gene are SNHLY and FYNNEI. The CDR3 protein is CASSVGSNTGELFF. Partial CDR3 DNA: TGTGCCAGCAGTGTAGGGTCGAACACCGGGGAG.

As concerns this clone: The sequenced fragment ends 3 residues before the CDR3 boundary, so the rest is inferred from the germline J gene. The chain carries TRBV19 and TRBJ1-1; tentative D call: TRBD1 (6 bases). Looked up from germline, CDR1 is LNHDA and CDR2 is SQIVND (reference sequence). The germline V and J ends were trimmed by 3 bases and 5 bases, with 16 bases remaining between them. The CDR3 has 15 amino acids. The CDR3 bases that were read are TGTGCCAGTAGTATCGGTCTGGGGGCAAGGACTGAA. It translates to CASSIGLGARTE. The entire CDR3 reads CASSIGLGARTEAFF.

Points on this clone: Read coverage stops 3 residues before the CDR3 terminus; the germline J gene supplies the remainder. The chain employs TRBV7-3 and TRBJ2-7; 9 bases map to TRBD2. The germline CDR1 and CDR2 sequences are SGHTA and FQGTGA. This CDR3 contains 14 residues. The V gene end was trimmed by 6 bases and the J gene end by 3 bases; junction bases not matched to a gene: 6. The sequenced part of the CDR3 DNA is TGTGCCAGCAGTAGAGCGGGAGGTGGCTACGAG. Translated: CASSRAGGGYE. The whole CDR3 is CASSRAGGGYEQYF.

About this clone itself: The read ends 3 residues shy of where the CDR3 ends; the end is completed using the germline J gene. V is TRBV5-1 and J is TRBJ1-2; D gene ambiguous. Germline lookup yields CDR1 SGHRS and CDR2 YFSETQ. There are 15 residues in the CDR3. Incomplete CDR3 DNA: TGCGCCAGCAGCGCCATTGGCGGCCGTGAGAGGGGC. Its protein is CASSAIGGRERG. The entire CDR3 protein is CASSAIGGRERGYTF.

As to this clone: The read ends 3 residues early relative to the CDR3; the germline J gene fills the gap. The chain is built from TRBV6-2 or TRBV6-3 and TRBJ1-2; TRBD1 agrees at 7 bases. There are 15 residues in the CDR3. Germline CDR1 is MNHEY and CDR2 is SVGEGT. The J segment lost 2 bases and the V segment lost 8 bases, leaving 11 bases of the junction unmatched. The CDR3: CASGPGGGSNYGYTF. The part of the CDR3 DNA that was read is TGTGCCAGCGGGCCGGGAGGGGGCTCGAACTATGGC.

Worth noting for this clone: The read ends 3 residues early relative to the CDR3; the germline J gene fills the gap. The sample holds other DNA sequences that translate to the same CDR3. V usage is TRBV6-1 and J usage is TRBJ1-2; no clear D. The V and J ends lost 2 bases and 5 bases respectively, with 21 bases between them. CDR3 length equals 17 residues. CDR1 and CDR2 from the germline V gene are MNHNS and SASEGT. This CDR3 is CASSELGRSSMWYGYTF. CDR3 DNA (partial): TGTGCCAGCAGTGAACTCGGCAGGTCTAGCATGTGGTATGGC.

For this clone: Coverage ceases 3 residues before the CDR3 finishes, and the germline J gene fills in the end. This chain connects TRBV18 to TRBJ2-7, with D tentatively TRBD1 (5 bases). CDR1 and CDR2 (germline): KGHSH, LQKENI. Trimming pared 4 bases from V and 5 bases from J, leaving 15 bases between. CDR3 length: 14 residues. CDR3: CASSHVTTRDEQYF. The sequenced CDR3 bases are TGTGCCAGCTCACACGTAACCACCAGGGACGAG. The full variable domain, in which reference TRBV18 and TRBJ2-7 provide the parts outside the CDR3, is NAGVMQNPRHLVRRRGQEARLRCSPMKGHSHVYWYRQLPEEGLKFMVYLQKENIIDESGMPKERFSAEFPKEGPSILRIQQVVRGDSAAYFCASSHVTTRDEQYFGPGTRLTVT.

A word on this clone: The CDR3 end lies 3 residues beyond the end of the read and is filled in from the germline J gene. The chain couples TRBV7-3 to TRBJ2-3; no clear D. Germline loops: CDR1 SGHTA, CDR2 FQGTGA. V lost 2 bases, J lost 0 bases, and 9 bases lay in between. The CDR3 extends over 15 amino acids. CDR3 residues: CASSLLPGSTDTQYF. The CDR3 DNA, read in part, is TGTGCCAGCAGCTTATTGCCGGGTAGCACAGATACG.

Turning to this clone: The read ends 3 residues early relative to the CDR3; the germline J gene fills the gap. This chain joins TRBV7-2 and TRBJ2-7, with 8 bases lining up with TRBD2. The CDR3 contains 14 residues. Trimming cost V 5 bases and J 2 bases; bases outside gene matches: 5. Germline V lookup: CDR1 SGHTA, CDR2 FQGNSA. CDR3 in amino acids: CASSPGLGPYEQYF. Incomplete CDR3 DNA: TGTGCCAGCAGCCCGGGACTAGGGCCCTACGAG.

With respect to this clone: Sequencing ends 3 residues short of the CDR3 end; the germline J gene provides the rest. Additional DNA sequences in this sample encode the identical CDR3. The chain carries TRBV11-2 and TRBJ1-6, with D possibly TRBD1 on 6 matching bases. Germline loops: CDR1 SGHAT, CDR2 FQNNGV. Trimming stripped 0 bases from V and 10 bases from J, with 10 bases between. This CDR3 is built from 14 residues. CDR3 DNA, as far as it was read: TGTGCCAGCAGCTTAGATCCTGGGGGCTCACCC. Translation gives CASSLDPGGSP. The whole CDR3 sequence reads CASSLDPGGSPLHF.

With regard to this clone: Read coverage stops 3 residues before the CDR3 terminus; the germline J gene supplies the remainder. This rearrangement joins TRBV19 to TRBJ2-3, with 7 nucleotides matching TRBD2. The germline V gene has CDR1 LNHDA and CDR2 SQIVND (reference sequence). V lost 1 base to trimming and J lost 2 bases; unmatched junction nucleotides: 3. The CDR3 is made up of 15 amino acids. The DNA read from the CDR3 is TGTGCCAGTAGTATAGGCCTAGCGGACACAGATACG. This codes for CASSIGLADTDT. The CDR3, in full, reads CASSIGLADTDTQYF.

With regard to this clone: The CDR3 goes on 3 residues after the read ends, and that part is filled in from the germline J gene. The rearrangement uses TRBV2 and TRBJ2-2; tentatively, D is TRBD1 (6 bases). Germline loops: CDR1 SNHLY, CDR2 FYNNEI. CDR3 length: 11 residues. The part of the CDR3 DNA that was read is TGTGCCAGCAGAAGGACAGAAAAG. Protein product: CASRRTEK. The CDR3 in its entirety is CASRRTEKLFF.

Concerning this clone itself: The read falls 3 residues short of the CDR3 end, and the missing part is taken from the germline J gene. The chain carries TRBV7-2 and TRBJ1-4, with 9 bases identical to TRBD1. This CDR3 region has 15 residues. Trimming removed 4 bases from V and 3 bases from J; junction bases left unmatched: 3. Germline CDR1 is SGHTA and CDR2 is FQGNSA. The sequenced part of the CDR3 DNA is TGTGCCAGCAGCTACTACAGGGGGCCTAATGAAAAA. It translates to CASSYYRGPNEK. Given in full, the CDR3 is CASSYYRGPNEKLFF.

Note on this clone: The CDR3 extends 3 residues past the end of the read, so its final part is completed from the germline J gene. This chain connects TRBV7-2 to TRBJ2-7; D may be TRBD2 (5 bases). Trimming shortened V by 5 bases and J by 4 bases, and 12 bases separated the two germline ends. CDR1 and CDR2 from the germline V gene are SGHTA and FQGNSA. The CDR3 sequence is 13 residues long. The chain's CDR3 is CASSIGLPYEQYF. The sequenced CDR3 bases are TGTGCCAGCAGCATCGGACTCCCGTACGAG.

As for this clone: The CDR3 end falls 3 residues outside the read, so it is completed with the germline J gene. This chain connects TRBV23-1 to TRBJ2-3, with D perhaps matching TRBD2 (6 bases). TRBV23-1 is noted as an ORF with a role that remains uncertain. CDR3 length: 16 residues. The CDR3: CASSQSREGGGETQYF. The part of the CDR3 DNA that was read is TGCGCCAGCAGTCAATCTCGTGAAGGTGGCGGGGAGACG.

Regarding this clone: The read ends 3 residues shy of where the CDR3 ends; the end is completed using the germline J gene. In the same sample, other DNA sequences code for this CDR3. The genes are TRBV7-6 and TRBJ1-3, with no clear D. V lost 4 bases and J 4 bases, leaving 8 bases between the germline ends. Germline CDR1 reads SGHVS; CDR2 reads FNYEAQ. The CDR3 runs 13 residues. This CDR3 reads CASSYERGNTIYF. CDR3 bases read: TGTGCCAGCAGCTACGAACGGGGAAACACC.

Comment on this clone: The read stops 3 residues short of the end of the CDR3; the missing end is completed from the germline J gene. The V and J genes are TRBV5-1 and TRBJ2-3; D call uncertain. The CDR3 loop spans 11 amino acids. CDR1 and CDR2 from the germline V gene are SGHRS and YFSETQ. The V gene lost 2 bases and the J gene lost 5 bases, with 3 bases spanning the gap. The CDR3: CASSFRDTQYF. Partial CDR3 DNA: TGCGCCAGCAGCTTCCGAGATACG.

Of note for this clone: One end of the junction varies from germline; a read error may be responsible. The read is 3 residues too short to cover the CDR3 end, so that end is filled in from the germline J gene. The chain couples TRBV5-5 to TRBJ1-3; perhaps TRBD1 as D (6 bases). Looked up from germline, CDR1 is SGHKS and CDR2 is YYEKEE (reference sequence). This CDR3 spans 12 amino acids. CDR3 DNA (partial): TGTGCCAGCAGCTTACAGGGAAACACT. Residues: CASSLQGNT. The entire CDR3 sequence reads CASSLQGNTIYF.

On this clone: The read comes to an end 3 residues before the CDR3 does, leaving the germline J gene to fill in the end. The chain joins TRBV7-6 to TRBJ1-4, with TRBD1 identical over 9 bases. The CDR3 totals 16 residues. Germline V gene lookup returns CDR1 SGHVS and CDR2 FNYEAQ. With 4 bases clipped from V and 8 bases from J, the junction kept 11 bases outside the gene matches. The chain's CDR3 is CASSSSGTGQGEKLFF. The CDR3 bases that were read are TGTGCCAGCAGCTCCTCCGGGACAGGGCAGGGGGAAAAA.

Worth noting for this clone: The read gets to within 3 residues of the CDR3 end, and the germline J gene fills in the rest. The chain has TRBV30 and TRBJ2-1; the D gene is possibly TRBD1 (6 bases). V shed 5 bases and J shed 2 bases, with 16 bases lying between them. CDR3 length: 15 amino acids. CDR1 and CDR2 (germline): GTSNPN, SVGIG (reference sequence). Here the CDR3 reads CAWGDGQKTYNEQFF. The sequenced CDR3 bases are TGTGCCTGGGGGGATGGACAGAAAACCTACAATGAG.

On this clone itself: Coverage ceases 3 residues before the CDR3 finishes, and the germline J gene fills in the end. The chain combines TRBV18 with TRBJ1-1, with 7 bases aligning to TRBD1. Germline V CDR1 and CDR2: KGHSH, LQKENI. The CDR3 extends over 13 amino acids. The ends lost 3 bases at V and 6 bases at J; junction bases unmatched: 4. CDR3 DNA, as far as it was read: TGTGCCAGCTCACCTTGGACAGGCCCTGAA. Translation: CASSPWTGPE. The whole CDR3 reads CASSPWTGPEAFF.

In the case of this clone: The missing CDR3 end, 3 residues past where the read stops, is filled in from the germline J gene. The gene calls are TRBV11-3 and TRBJ1-1; TRBD1 matches at 7 bases. The germline V gene has CDR1 SGHNT and CDR2 YENEEA. Losses at the gene ends were 6 bases for V and 1 base for J; bases not matched to a gene: 5. The CDR3 runs to 14 residues. CDR3 sequence: CASSPTGRNTEAFF. The covered CDR3 bases are TGTGCCAGCAGTCCGACAGGGAGGAACACTGAA. Filled out from reference TRBV11-3 and TRBJ1-1, the complete variable domain reads EAGVVQSPRYKIIEKKQPVAFWCNPISGHNTLYWYLQNLGQGPELLIRYENEEAVDDSQLPKDRFSAERLKGVDSTLKIQPAELGDSAVYLCASSPTGRNTEAFFGQGTRLTVV.

Note on this clone: The CDR3 end falls 3 residues outside the read, so it is completed with the germline J gene. This chain links TRBV24-1 with TRBJ2-1; no clear D. V was pared by 9 bases and J by 7 bases, with 12 bases between. CDR1 is KGHDR, CDR2 SFDVKD, per germline. This CDR3 is built from 12 residues. The chain's CDR3 is CATGRDLNEQFF. The sequenced part of the CDR3 DNA is TGTGCCACCGGTAGAGATCTTAATGAG.

To note about this clone: The missing CDR3 end, 3 residues past where the read stops, is filled in from the germline J gene. V and J are TRBV19 and TRBJ2-1; 11 bases fit TRBD2. The germline CDR1 and CDR2 sequences are LNHDA and SQIVND (reference sequence). The CDR3 extends over 15 amino acids. V trimming: 3 bases; J trimming: 7 bases; junction bases outside the gene matches: 5. CDR3 sequence reads: CASSMLLAGVNEQFF. The covered CDR3 bases are TGTGCCAGTAGTATGTTACTAGCGGGAGTTAATGAG.

About this clone: The read is 3 residues too short to cover the CDR3 end, so that end is filled in from the germline J gene. The V and J genes are TRBV6-2 or TRBV6-3 and TRBJ2-3; D remains ambiguous. CDR3 length: 16 residues. The V gene lost 5 bases and the J gene lost 0 bases, with 15 bases spanning the gap. CDR1 is MNHEY and CDR2 is SVGEGT in the germline V gene. Partial CDR3 DNA: TGTGCCAGCAGTGGGCAGACCGTTACTAGCACAGATACG. Its translation: CASSGQTVTSTDT. The full-length CDR3 reads as CASSGQTVTSTDTQYF.

As to this clone: Read coverage stops 3 residues before the CDR3 terminus; the germline J gene supplies the remainder. V and J are TRBV20-1 and TRBJ2-7, with D possibly matching TRBD1 (5 bases). Germline V CDR1 and CDR2: DFQATT, SNEGSKA (reference sequence). V dropped 4 bases and J dropped 3 bases, with 16 bases sitting between them. The length of the CDR3 is 14 residues. The CDR3 DNA, read in part, is TGCAGTGCTATCGGACACATAGACAACTACGAG. Its translation: CSAIGHIDNYE. The CDR3 in full is CSAIGHIDNYEQYF.

On this clone itself: The read ends 3 residues shy of where the CDR3 ends; the end is completed using the germline J gene. This rearrangement joins TRBV2 to TRBJ2-1; unclear D gene. The CDR3 runs to 13 residues. Germline V gene data show CDR1 as SNHLY and CDR2 as FYNNEI. V lost 3 bases and J lost 6, with 9 bases in between. Here the CDR3 reads CASSEGSANEQFF. The CDR3 DNA, read in part, is TGTGCCAGCAGTGAGGGCTCCGCCAATGAG. Looking up the rest from reference TRBV2 and TRBJ2-1 gives the full variable domain: EPEVTQTPSHQVTQMGQEVILRCVPISNHLYFYWYRQILGQKVEFLVSFYNNEISEKSEIFDDQFSVERPDGSNFTLKIRSTKLEDSAMYFCASSEGSANEQFFGPGTRLTVL.